A single sample gave rise to the 5 T cell receptor beta chains below, sequenced in a study of graft-versus-host responses after intestinal transplantation. Repertoires were generated with immunoSEQ multiplex PCR, while TCRdb's copy carries only in-frame clones and drops some. Altogether about 83,000 clones are present, 85% to 90% being singletons, with the ten largest covering roughly 0.31%. These receptors' targets are unknown. The input for sequencing was unstimulated CD4+ T cells sorted from spleen or lymph node cells, taken before intestinal transplant. Source of these receptors: a human donor who received an intestinal transplant.

The chain uses TRBV6-5 and TRBJ2-7, with TRBD2 identical over 8 bases. The germline CDR1 and CDR2 sequences are MNHEY and SVGAGI. Losses at the gene ends were 2 bases for V and 2 bases for J; bases not matched to a gene: 5. There are 15 residues in the CDR3. The CDR3 bases are TGTGCCAGCAGTTACGGTCGGGGGGGAACCTACGAGCAGTACTTC. Residues: CASSYGRGGTYEQYF.

The chain carries TRBV9 and TRBJ2-3; the D is unclear. The V gene lost 0 bases and the J gene lost 0 bases, with 14 bases spanning the gap. CDR1 and CDR2 from the germline V gene are SGDLS and YYNGEE. There are 17 residues in the CDR3. DNA of the CDR3: TGTGCCAGCAGCGTAGAAGTAGAAACGCCGAGCACAGATACGCAGTATTTT. This codes for CASSVEVETPSTDTQYF.

The V and J genes are TRBV27 and TRBJ2-7, with D possibly TRBD1 on 5 matching bases. Germline V CDR1 and CDR2: MNHEY, SMNVEV (reference sequence). This CDR3 is 12 amino acids long. Trimming removed 4 bases from V and 6 bases from J, with 10 bases in between. The CDR3 bases are TGTGCCAGCAGTTCATTTAGGGGCGAGCAGTACTTC. Amino acid sequence: CASSSFRGEQYF.

V is TRBV7-8 and J is TRBJ2-5; possibly TRBD2 for D (7 bases). V lost 5 bases and J lost 1, with 14 bases in between. Germline V CDR1 and CDR2: SGHVS, FQNEAQ. The CDR3 contains 15 residues. The CDR3 DNA is TGTGCCAGCAGCCCCGGGGCGGGGGCCCAAGAGACCCAGTACTTC. Its protein product is CASSPGAGAQETQYF.

This sequence joins TRBV5-4 and TRBJ2-5; no clear D. Per the germline V gene, CDR1 is SGHNT and CDR2 is YYREEE (reference sequence). The CDR3 has 13 residues. V lost 4 bases, J lost 1 base, and 8 bases lay in between. The CDR3 protein is CASSANSQETQYF. In nucleotides, the CDR3 is TGTGCCAGCAGCGCAAACAGCCAAGAGACCCAGTACTTC.